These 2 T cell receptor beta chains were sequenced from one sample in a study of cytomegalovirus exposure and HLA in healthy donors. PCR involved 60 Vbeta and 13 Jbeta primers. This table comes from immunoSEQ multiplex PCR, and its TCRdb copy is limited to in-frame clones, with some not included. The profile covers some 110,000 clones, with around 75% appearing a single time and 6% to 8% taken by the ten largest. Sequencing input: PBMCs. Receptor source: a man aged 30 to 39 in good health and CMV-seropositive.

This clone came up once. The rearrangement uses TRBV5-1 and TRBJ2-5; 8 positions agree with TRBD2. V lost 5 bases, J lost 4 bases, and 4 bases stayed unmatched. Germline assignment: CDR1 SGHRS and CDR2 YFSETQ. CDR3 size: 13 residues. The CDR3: CASSTGGGETQYF. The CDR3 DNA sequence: TGCGCCAGCAGTACGGGGGGGGGAGAGACCCAGTACTTC.

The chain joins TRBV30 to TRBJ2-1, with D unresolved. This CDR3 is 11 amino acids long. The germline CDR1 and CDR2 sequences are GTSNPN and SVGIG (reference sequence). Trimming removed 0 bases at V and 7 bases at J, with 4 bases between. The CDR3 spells CAWSVLNEQFF. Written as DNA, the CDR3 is TGTGCCTGGAGTGTACTGAATGAGCAGTTCTTC.